The 17 T cell receptor beta chains in this list originate from one sample, sequenced in a study of T cells in Graves' hyperthyroidism and ophthalmopathy. Amplification yielded TCR beta CDR3 regions, with RNA transcripts as the source. TCR CDR3 underwent first-round RT-PCR with the HTBI primer set. One entry per CDR3 protein, called by TCRdb with MiXCR from the multiplex PCR reads. This table holds hundreds of thousands of distinct CDR3 sequences, approximately 14% found once. The source material was blood. All receptors come from a woman between 18 and 30 years old with Graves' hyperthyroidism.

This clonotype came up many times. The J gene is TRBJ2-7, the V gene TRBV3-1; D is undetermined. Deletions cut 0 bases from V and 0 bases from J, with 12 bases between. The CDR3 has 16 residues. The germline gives CDR1 LGHDT, CDR2 YNNKEL (reference sequence). The CDR3 coding sequence is TGTGCCAGCAGCCAAGACCCCGGGTCCATCTCCTACGAGCAGTACTTC. Protein sequence: CASSQDPGSISYEQYF.

This clonotype was seen more than once but under ten times. The chain links TRBV7-9 to TRBJ2-1, with D maybe TRBD1 (6 bases). Germline CDR1 and CDR2: SEHNR and FQNEAQ (reference sequence). This CDR3 region has 12 residues. Deletions cut 5 bases from V and 8 bases from J, with 10 bases between. The CDR3 spells CASSPTGYEQFF. The CDR3 DNA is TGTGCCAGCAGCCCAACAGGGTATGAGCAGTTCTTC. Drawing the rest from reference TRBV7-9 and TRBJ2-1, the complete variable domain is DTGVSQNPRHKITKRGQNVTFRCDPISEHNRLYWYRQTLGQGPEFLTYFQNEAQLEKSRLLSDRFSAERPKGSFSTLEIQRTEQGDSAMYLCASSPTGYEQFFGPGTRLTVL.

In its sample, this clonotype was seen many times. The chain joins TRBV14 to TRBJ2-7, with D possibly matching TRBD1 (6 bases). CDR1 SGHDN and CDR2 FVKESK come from the germline V gene. With 4 bases removed from V and 3 bases from J, the gap between germline ends came to 10 bases. The CDR3 spans 13 residues. CDR3 DNA: TGTGCCAGCAGCCGAGCAGGGGACTACGAGCAGTACTTC. This gives the protein CASSRAGDYEQYF.

This clonotype occurred a few times. The chain links TRBV27 to TRBJ1-5; 12 bases agree with TRBD1. V shed 4 bases, J shed 1 base, and the junction held 2 bases outside the gene matches. Germline loops: CDR1 MNHEY, CDR2 SMNVEV (reference sequence). The length of the CDR3 is 16 residues. This CDR3 reads CASSSGQGASNQPQHF. The CDR3 region has the DNA TGTGCCAGCAGTTCGGGACAGGGGGCGAGCAATCAGCCCCAGCATTTT.

This clonotype was found many times. J is TRBJ2-2 and V is TRBV30; D gene ambiguous. Trimming left V 2 bases short and J 8 bases short, with 3 bases between. Germline V lookup: CDR1 GTSNPN, CDR2 SVGIG (reference sequence). CDR3 length equals 10 residues. The CDR3 nucleotides read TGTGCCTGGAGTAGAGGGGAGCTGTTTTTT. Translation: CAWSRGELFF.

This clonotype has only a few counts. The chain combines TRBV7-3 with TRBJ2-5; D may be TRBD1 (5 bases). The V gene lost 5 bases and the J gene lost 5 bases, with 12 bases spanning the gap. Germline V gene sequence: CDR1 SGHTA, CDR2 FQGTGA. CDR3 length: 13 residues. CDR3 sequence (DNA): TGTGCCAGCAGCATGCAGGGCCAGGAGACCCAGTACTTC. It yields the protein CASSMQGQETQYF.

Many counts were recorded for this clonotype. The chain is built from TRBV11-3 and TRBJ1-1; 10 bases match TRBD1. V gave up 5 bases and J gave up 4 bases; unmatched junction bases: 7. The CDR3 spans 15 residues. Germline CDR1 and CDR2: SGHNT and YENEEA. CDR3 loop: CASSRGQGVVTEAFF. DNA of the CDR3: TGTGCCAGCAGCAGAGGACAGGGGGTTGTCACTGAAGCTTTCTTT.

Many counts were recorded for this clonotype. The V call is TRBV20-1, the J call TRBJ2-7, with D possibly being TRBD2 (6 bases). The V and J ends lost 0 bases and 7 bases respectively, with 13 bases between them. The CDR3 sequence is 13 residues long. Germline V gene lookup returns CDR1 DFQATT and CDR2 SNEGSKA (reference sequence). Written as DNA, the CDR3 is TGCAGTGCTAGAGAAGATCGGGACTGGGAGCAGTACTTC. Translating it yields CSAREDRDWEQYF.

This clonotype was detected ten times or more. The rearrangement uses TRBV3-1 and TRBJ2-1; unclear D gene. Germline V gene data show CDR1 as LGHDT and CDR2 as YNNKEL (reference sequence). The CDR3 covers 14 residues. Trimming pared 0 bases from V and 6 bases from J, leaving 9 bases between. This CDR3 reads CASSQEARRNEQFF. The CDR3 DNA is TGTGCCAGCAGCCAAGAAGCACGCCGCAATGAGCAGTTCTTC.

This clonotype was detected only a few times. J is TRBJ2-2 and V is TRBV4-2; 10 bases fit TRBD2. With V trimmed by 4 bases and J by 3 bases, 11 bases remained unmatched. The CDR3 covers 18 residues. Germline lookup yields CDR1 LGHNA and CDR2 YNFKEQ. CDR3 protein: CASSPELAGAGYTGELFF. CDR3 DNA sequence: TGTGCCAGCAGCCCAGAGCTAGCGGGAGCCGGTTACACCGGGGAGCTGTTTTTT.

This clonotype was counted between two and nine times. The chain links TRBV27 to TRBJ2-7, with D unclear. CDR3 length: 14 amino acids. V lost 7 bases, J lost 0 bases, and 13 bases lay in between. CDR1 MNHEY and CDR2 SMNVEV come from the germline V gene (reference sequence). CDR3 sequence (DNA): TGTGCCAGCACCCCCCGTGGAGACTCCTACGAGCAGTACTTC. It encodes CASTPRGDSYEQYF.

The table lists this clonotype with many counts. The J gene is TRBJ2-1, the V gene TRBV6-5, with D unresolved. CDR3 length: 15 amino acids. The V end lost 7 bases, the J end lost 3 bases, and 16 bases lay between the germline ends. In germline, CDR1 is MNHEY, CDR2 SVGAGI. The CDR3 coding sequence is TGTGCCAGCATTAAACGGCCGGAAGGCTACAATGAGCAGTTCTTC. This sequence encodes CASIKRPEGYNEQFF.

This chain links TRBV5-1 with TRBJ2-7; D not resolved. This CDR3 comprises 12 residues. The V end lost 5 bases, the J end lost 8 bases, and 14 bases lay between the germline ends. Per germline, CDR1 SGHRS and CDR2 YFSETQ. Here the CDR3 DNA reads TGCGCCAGCAGGCCAGGTGGAGAAAAGCAGTACTTC. This gives the protein CASRPGGEKQYF.

The chain joins TRBV7-2 to TRBJ1-2, with TRBD1 matching 9 bases. Germline V gene lookup returns CDR1 SGHTA and CDR2 FQGNSA. The junction had 9 bases not matched to a gene; V was cut back by 3 bases and J by 4 bases. The CDR3 is 16 amino acids. The CDR3 sequence is CASSFAGTGISYGYTF. The CDR3 bases are TGTGCCAGCAGCTTTGCCGGGACAGGGATAAGCTATGGCTACACCTTC.

With respect to this clonotype: With a much larger clone just one base away, this may be a read error. The chain recombines TRBV18 with TRBJ1-4; tentative D call: TRBD1 (6 bases). This CDR3 comprises 16 residues. The V and J ends lost 3 bases and 3 bases respectively, with 14 bases between them. Germline V gene sequence: CDR1 KGHSH, CDR2 LQKENI. CDR3 sequence reads: CASSPDRRKANEKLFF. Written as DNA, the CDR3 is TGTGCCAGCTCACCGGACAGACGCAAGGCTAATGAAAAACTGTTTTTT.

This clonotype was detected ten times or more. The chain joins TRBV6-2 or TRBV6-3 to TRBJ2-7; D is undetermined. Germline CDR1 is MNHEY and CDR2 is SVGEGT. The CDR3 length is 16 residues. V was pared by 4 bases and J by 0 bases, with 16 bases between. The CDR3 loop reads CASSSSVRSSSYEQYF. CDR3 DNA sequence: TGTGCCAGCAGTTCCAGCGTCAGGTCGAGCTCCTACGAGCAGTACTTC.

This clonotype was counted only a few times. This chain connects TRBV11-2 to TRBJ2-5; D perhaps matches TRBD2 (5 bases). This CDR3 region has 14 residues. The germline V gene has CDR1 SGHAT and CDR2 FQNNGV. V dropped 3 bases and J dropped 0 bases, with 8 bases sitting between them. The CDR3 is CASSLRADQETQYF. The CDR3 nucleotides read TGTGCCAGCAGCTTGAGGGCAGACCAAGAGACCCAGTACTTC.